This T cell receptor (beta chain) was identified in a study of OX40 agonist ivuxolimab in advanced cancers. Sampled blood was obtained at baseline, cycle 4 day 1, and cycle 7 day 1. V dropped 2 bases and J dropped 1; count of bases not matched to a gene: 4. CDR1 is MRHNA, CDR2 SNTAGT, per germline. The CDR3 length is 16 residues. Only in-frame clones appear in the TCRdb table, and some are missing; sequencing was by immunoSEQ multiplex PCR. Of 55,000 to 70,000 clones in the sample, over 80% were seen once. V is TRBV6-4 and J is TRBJ2-3; 9 nucleotides line up with TRBD1. This sequence originates from an adult with an advanced solid tumor such as melanoma, head and neck, liver or kidney cancer. Sample: CD4+ or CD8+ T cells sorted from blood, taken in a trial of the OX40 agonist ivuxolimab. CDR3 sequence reads: CASSDPRDRGTDTQYF. The CDR3 nucleotides read TGTGCCAGCAGTGACCCCCGGGACAGGGGCACAGATACGCAGTATTTT.